The next 11 T cell receptor beta chains were all read from a single sample in a study of shared clonotypes between healthy human individuals. Clones were read by immunoSEQ multiplex PCR, and TCRdb kept only the in-frame ones, dropping some. The table has roughly 2 million clones, about 95% seen once. CD45RO-negative cells were positively selected for CCR7, leaving out terminally differentiated effector memory CD45RA+ cells. Sequenced material: naive CD8+ T cells sorted from blood. These receptors were taken from a man between 18 and 29 years old in good health.

The chain is built from TRBV29-1 and TRBJ2-6, with D possibly matching TRBD1 (6 bases). Germline loops: CDR1 SQVTM, CDR2 ANQGSEA. V was clipped by 7 bases and J by 0 bases, with 13 bases between them. This CDR3 spans 15 amino acids. CDR3 loop: CSGWDTSSGANVLTF. The CDR3 DNA reads TGCAGCGGATGGGACACTTCCTCTGGGGCCAACGTCCTGACTTTC.

V is TRBV4-1 and J is TRBJ1-2; 7 nucleotides line up with TRBD1. The CDR3 loop spans 18 amino acids. Germline V lookup: CDR1 MGHRA, CDR2 YSYEKL. Unmatched junction bases numbered 17, after V lost 0 bases and J lost 7 bases. The DNA for the CDR3 is TGCGCCAGCAGCCAAGAAGGGGGTTGGGTGCAGGGGGTGGCTGGCTACACCTTC. This encodes CASSQEGGWVQGVAGYTF.

With regard to this clone: This same CDR3 is encoded by further DNA sequences in the sample. The chain joins TRBV5-6 to TRBJ2-5, with 7 bases fitting TRBD2. The CDR3 runs 14 residues. Germline CDR1 SGHDT, CDR2 YYEEEE. With V trimmed by 0 bases and J by 4 bases, 3 bases remained unmatched. The DNA of the CDR3 is TGTGCCAGCAGCTTGGGCTGGGGGGGAGAGACCCAGTACTTC. Translating gives CASSLGWGGETQYF.

The rearrangement links TRBV6-5 to TRBJ1-2; possibly TRBD1 for D (6 bases). Trimming removed 0 bases at V and 5 bases at J, with 16 bases between. The germline gives CDR1 MNHEY, CDR2 SVGAGI. This CDR3 comprises 16 residues. The CDR3 bases are TGTGCCAGCAGTTACTCGGCAGGGGAGTTAGGGTATGGCTACACCTTC. This gives the protein CASSYSAGELGYGYTF.

About this clone: The same CDR3 can be traced to other DNA sequences in this sample. This chain joins TRBV6-5 and TRBJ2-7; D is unresolved. V was cut by 2 bases and J by 0 bases, with 8 bases left in between. This CDR3 contains 14 residues. Germline lookup yields CDR1 MNHEY and CDR2 SVGAGI. CDR3 in amino acids: CASSYGIHSYEQYF. The CDR3, as DNA: TGTGCCAGCAGTTACGGGATACACTCCTACGAGCAGTACTTC.

In the case of this clone: The sample carries other DNA sequences with the same CDR3. This chain connects TRBV27 to TRBJ2-7, with 8 bases identical to TRBD2. CDR3 size: 14 residues. CDR1 MNHEY and CDR2 SMNVEV come from the germline V gene (reference sequence). V shed 4 bases, J shed 4 bases, and the junction held 6 bases outside the gene matches. The CDR3, as DNA: TGTGCCAGCAGTTATACTAGCGGAAGTTACGAGCAGTACTTC. The encoded protein is CASSYTSGSYEQYF.

V and J are TRBV27 and TRBJ2-1; 14 bases are shared with TRBD2. Germline CDR1 reads MNHEY; CDR2 reads SMNVEV (reference sequence). The V and J ends lost 7 bases and 3 bases, in that order; junction bases with no gene match: 5. The CDR3 runs to 16 residues. The DNA for the CDR3 is TGTGCCAGCATGACTAGCGGGGGGGAATTCTACAATGAGCAGTTCTTC. This translates into CASMTSGGEFYNEQFF.

The V and J genes are TRBV13 and TRBJ2-7, with TRBD2 matching 9 bases. The length of the CDR3 is 15 residues. J lost 2 bases, V lost 5 bases, and 7 bases had no gene match. The V gene's germline CDR1 is PRHDT and CDR2 FYEKMQ (reference sequence). CDR3 in DNA: TGTGCCAGCAGCGAAACGACTAGCGGCACCTACGAGCAGTACTTC. Translation: CASSETTSGTYEQYF. Together with reference TRBV13 and TRBJ2-7, the CDR3 gives the full variable domain: AAGVIQSPRHLIKEKRETATLKCYPIPRHDTVYWYQQGPGQDPQFLISFYEKMQSDKGSIPDRFSAQQFSDYHSELNMSSLELGDSALYFCASSETTSGTYEQYFGPGTRLTVT.

V and J are TRBV2 and TRBJ2-5; 9 bases match TRBD1. The trim removed 5 bases at V and 5 bases at J, leaving 12 bases unmatched. Germline lookup yields CDR1 SNHLY and CDR2 FYNNEI. The CDR3 runs to 16 residues. CDR3 residues: CASSLQRDRVEETQYF. The CDR3 DNA is TGTGCCAGCAGTCTACAAAGGGACAGGGTGGAGGAGACCCAGTACTTC. Full variable domain (rest looked up from reference TRBV2 and TRBJ2-5): EPEVTQTPSHQVTQMGQEVILRCVPISNHLYFYWYRQILGQKVEFLVSFYNNEISEKSEIFDDQFSVERPDGSNFTLKIRSTKLEDSAMYFCASSLQRDRVEETQYFGPGTRLLVL.

The gene calls are TRBV6-5 and TRBJ2-7; D call uncertain. The CDR3 has 15 amino acids. The V gene's germline CDR1 is MNHEY and CDR2 SVGAGI. Trimming shortened V by 0 bases and J by 8 bases, and 17 bases separated the two germline ends. CDR3 residues: CASSYSPAGPNQQYF. The CDR3 region has the DNA TGTGCCAGCAGTTACTCCCCCGCCGGACCGAATCAGCAGTACTTC.

The V call is TRBV11-2, the J call TRBJ1-2; the D is unclear. The V end was cut by 2 bases, the J end by 0 bases, with 10 bases between. The CDR3 extends over 15 amino acids. The V gene's germline CDR1 is SGHAT and CDR2 FQNNGV. CDR3 bases: TGTGCCAGCAGCTTAAACAAAAAAGCTAACTATGGCTACACCTTC. Protein product: CASSLNKKANYGYTF.